These 32 T cell receptor beta chains were all obtained from the same sample, sequenced in a study of T cell repertoires in cytomegalovirus infection. TCRdb fed the reads into MiXCR, producing one record per CDR3 protein. The data hold about 320,000 distinct CDR3 sequences, with over 7.5% observed a single time. The source material was PBMCs. These receptors were taken from a human donor in good health (CMV status not recorded). Some clones in this sample may be carry-over from other donors' samples.

This clonotype was found many times. The rearrangement uses TRBV6-6 and TRBJ2-7; unclear D gene. Trimming shortened V by 4 bases and J by 9 bases, and 25 bases separated the two germline ends. The germline CDR1 and CDR2 sequences are MNHNY and SVGAGI (reference sequence). CDR3 size: 16 residues. CDR3 sequence (DNA): TGTGCCAGCAGTTTCCTGGGTGTAGGGCGGAGCCCTCGGCAGTACTTC. Residues: CASSFLGVGRSPRQYF.

Comment on this clonotype: A read error may explain this, as a much larger clone is one base away. The genes are TRBV7-3 and TRBJ1-2; 7 bases fit TRBD1. V lost 5 bases to trimming and J lost 7 bases; unmatched junction nucleotides: 7. The germline V gene encodes CDR1 SGHTA and CDR2 FQGTGA. The CDR3 runs 13 residues. CDR3 nucleotide sequence: TGTGCCAGCAGCCTGAGCAGGGGGTTTGGCTACACCTTC. As protein: CASSLSRGFGYTF.

This clonotype was detected many times. V usage is TRBV6-2 or TRBV6-3 and J usage is TRBJ2-1; 8 bases agree with TRBD1. Germline trimming cut 2 bases from V and 7 bases from J; bases unmatched to any gene: 16. Germline V CDR1 and CDR2: MNHEY, SVGEGT. This CDR3 has 18 amino acids. The CDR3 loop is CASSYPSGGQGIGNEQFF. The CDR3 DNA sequence: TGTGCCAGCAGTTACCCCAGCGGTGGACAGGGAATTGGAAATGAGCAGTTCTTC.

The chain links TRBV9 to TRBJ1-5, with D hard to call. V lost 0 bases and J 7 bases, leaving 11 bases between the germline ends. Germline V CDR1 and CDR2: SGDLS, YYNGEE. The CDR3 sequence is 14 residues long. The CDR3 is CASSVGPGGQPQHF. CDR3 sequence (DNA): TGTGCCAGCAGCGTAGGACCGGGAGGGCAGCCCCAGCATTTT.

Many counts were recorded for this clonotype. This chain uses TRBV10-3 with TRBJ1-1; D perhaps matches TRBD1 (5 bases). CDR1 is ENHRY, CDR2 SYGVKD, per germline. The V gene lost 5 bases and the J gene lost 1 base, with 11 bases spanning the gap. The CDR3 runs to 14 residues. The CDR3 DNA is TGTGCCATCAGTCAGGTGGACAAGAACACTGAAGCTTTCTTT. Residues: CAISQVDKNTEAFF.

This clonotype was seen at least ten times. The rearrangement links TRBV7-2 to TRBJ1-3, with a possible D match to TRBD1 (6 bases). This CDR3 has 16 amino acids. Germline loops: CDR1 SGHTA, CDR2 FQGNSA. Trimming removed 1 base at V and 0 bases at J, with 10 bases between. DNA for the CDR3: TGTGCCAGCAGCTTAGTCGGAGGGGGCTCTGGAAACACCATATATTTT. Residues: CASSLVGGGSGNTIYF.

There are many counts of this clonotype. V and J are TRBV7-9 and TRBJ1-1, with 7 bases identical to TRBD1. V dropped 5 bases and J dropped 1; count of bases not matched to a gene: 10. The CDR3 extends over 16 amino acids. Germline CDR1 reads SEHNR; CDR2 reads FQNEAQ (reference sequence). The DNA for the CDR3 is TGTGCCAGCAGCCCCTCCTGGACAGGCGCGAACACTGAAGCTTTCTTT. The encoded protein is CASSPSWTGANTEAFF.

This clonotype was seen only a few times. The chain has TRBV5-1 and TRBJ2-1; 9 positions match TRBD2. This CDR3 is built from 16 residues. Germline V lookup: CDR1 SGHRS, CDR2 YFSETQ. With V trimmed by 1 base and J by 4 bases, 6 bases remained unmatched. In DNA, the CDR3 is TGCGCCAGCAGCTTGAGGGAGCTAGCGGGGTACAATGAGCAGTTCTTC. Its protein product is CASSLRELAGYNEQFF. Filled out from reference TRBV5-1 and TRBJ2-1, the complete variable domain reads KAGVTQTPRYLIKTRGQQVTLSCSPISGHRSVSWYQQTPGQGLQFLFEYFSETQRNKGNFPGRFSGRQFSNSRSEMNVSTLELGDSALYLCASSLRELAGYNEQFFGPGTRLTVL.

As concerns this clonotype: An end of the junction differs from the germline gene, which may be a read error. The chain links TRBV7-2 to TRBJ1-6; D unclear. From germline, CDR1 is SGHTA and CDR2 FQGNSA. The CDR3 runs to 14 residues. The CDR3 sequence is CASSLHALNTEGFF. As DNA, the CDR3 is TGTGCCAGCAGCTTACACGCGCTCAACACTGAAGGTTTCTTT.

This clonotype was observed many times. The chain is built from TRBV7-2 and TRBJ2-5, with 9 bases that match TRBD2. The V gene end was trimmed by 5 bases and the J gene end by 5 bases; junction bases not matched to a gene: 12. The CDR3 totals 16 residues. The V gene's germline CDR1 is SGHTA and CDR2 FQGNSA. CDR3 amino acids: CASSRVSGGPAETQYF. The CDR3 DNA reads TGTGCCAGCAGCCGCGTTAGCGGGGGCCCCGCGGAGACCCAGTACTTC. Combining the CDR3 with reference TRBV7-2 and TRBJ2-5 gives the whole variable domain GAGVSQSPSNKVTEKGKDVELRCDPISGHTALYWYRQSLGQGLEFLIYFQGNSAPDKSGLPSDRFSAERTGGSVSTLTIQRTQQEDSAVYLCASSRVSGGPAETQYFGPGTRLLVL.

The rearrangement uses TRBV5-1 and TRBJ1-2, with TRBD1 as a possible D gene (6 bases). The CDR3 is made up of 13 amino acids. Germline CDR1 reads SGHRS; CDR2 reads YFSETQ. The ends were cut back, 3 bases at V and 8 bases at J, with 14 bases in the middle. The CDR3 reads CASSSATGGGYTF. CDR3 nucleotides: TGCGCCAGCAGCTCTGCGACAGGAGGGGGCTACACCTTC.

V and J are TRBV6-1 and TRBJ2-1; 10 nucleotides match TRBD1. The CDR3 is made up of 15 amino acids. Unmatched junction bases numbered 4, after V lost 4 bases and J lost 4 bases. The germline CDR1 and CDR2 sequences are MNHNS and SASEGT. The CDR3 region is CASSARTGGYNEQFF. CDR3 sequence (DNA): TGTGCCAGCAGTGCCCGGACAGGGGGTTACAATGAGCAGTTCTTC.

The chain combines TRBV6-2 or TRBV6-3 with TRBJ2-1; 10 bases match TRBD2. Germline values: CDR1 MNHEY, CDR2 SVGEGT. The CDR3 contains 16 residues. Trimming removed 9 bases from V and 7 bases from J; junction bases left unmatched: 15. DNA for the CDR3: TGTGCCAGTTGGAGGCTAGCGGGGGCCCAGAGGAATGAGCAGTTCTTC. Translating it yields CASWRLAGAQRNEQFF.

The V and J genes are TRBV4-1 and TRBJ2-3; no reliable D call. CDR1 and CDR2 from the germline V gene are MGHRA and YSYEKL. The CDR3 sequence is 16 residues long. V was trimmed by 4 bases and J by 2 bases, leaving 16 bases between them. Here the CDR3 DNA reads TGCGCCAGCAGCCCCGGGCCACCGACCCTCACAGATACGCAGTATTTT. Translated, it gives CASSPGPPTLTDTQYF.

This clonotype was observed a few times. A much larger clone sits a single nucleotide away, making a read error possible. This sequence joins TRBV9 and TRBJ2-5; D is unclear. Trimming cost V 0 bases and J 1 base, with 4 bases left between them. Germline CDR1 SGDLS, CDR2 YYNGEE. The CDR3 has 13 amino acids. CDR3 nucleotide sequence: TGTGCCAGCAGCGTAGGGTTCCAAGAGACCCAGTACTTC. It codes for CASSVGFQETQYF.

This clonotype was seen many times. The rearrangement uses TRBV7-9 and TRBJ2-2, with 7 bases aligning to TRBD2. The junction had 9 bases not matched to a gene; V was cut back by 4 bases and J by 4 bases. Germline V lookup: CDR1 SEHNR, CDR2 FQNEAQ (reference sequence). The CDR3 covers 16 residues. The CDR3 nucleotides are TGTGCCAGCAGCTCCGCCGGCGGGAGAATCACCGGGGAGCTGTTTTTT. Its translation: CASSSAGGRITGELFF.

V gene TRBV9 combines with J gene TRBJ1-2; D is perhaps TRBD1 (6 bases). V lost 4 bases and J lost 8, with 27 bases in between. Germline CDR1 SGDLS, CDR2 YYNGEE. CDR3 length: 17 residues. In DNA form, the CDR3 reads TGTGCCAGCAGCCCAGGCTTGGGGGCACGGGATCGCGGCGGCTACACCTTC. Its protein product is CASSPGLGARDRGGYTF.

This chain uses TRBV10-3 with TRBJ2-7; 9 bases are a match to TRBD2. The trim removed 8 bases at V and 6 bases at J, leaving 11 bases unmatched. CDR3 length equals 14 residues. The germline V gene encodes CDR1 ENHRY and CDR2 SYGVKD. Here the CDR3 reads CAIGTSSGLGEQYF. The CDR3 DNA reads TGTGCCATCGGGACTAGCTCCGGCTTGGGCGAGCAGTACTTC.

The chain uses TRBV20-1 and TRBJ2-1; 9 bases line up with TRBD1. The CDR3 is made up of 12 amino acids. J gave up 6 bases and V 7 bases, and 4 bases lay outside the gene matches. Germline V gene data show CDR1 as DFQATT and CDR2 as SNEGSKA (reference sequence). CDR3: CSVGGQGNEQFF. The CDR3 DNA is TGCAGTGTCGGGGGACAGGGCAATGAGCAGTTCTTC.

This clonotype was detected ten times or more. The chain combines TRBV18 with TRBJ2-4, with TRBD1 as a possible D gene (6 bases). Trimming removed 2 bases from V and 1 base from J, with 12 bases in between. The CDR3 totals 16 residues. Germline CDR1 reads KGHSH; CDR2 reads LQKENI. The DNA for the CDR3 is TGTGCCAGCTCACCAATACAGGGTGAGGCCAAAAACATTCAGTACTTC. Residues: CASSPIQGEAKNIQYF.

There are many counts of this clonotype. V and J are TRBV11-2 and TRBJ2-3; 9 nucleotides align to TRBD2. Trimming cost V 5 bases and J 3 bases; bases outside gene matches: 12. Germline V gene data show CDR1 as SGHAT and CDR2 as FQNNGV. The CDR3 extends over 17 amino acids. As DNA, the CDR3 is TGTGCCAGCAGCCTCATAACTCTAGCGGGGAGGACAGATACGCAGTATTTT. This gives the protein CASSLITLAGRTDTQYF.

This chain joins TRBV4-2 and TRBJ1-2; possible D gene TRBD1, 5 bases. V lost 2 bases to trimming and J lost 2 bases, with 15 bases between them. Germline V gene lookup returns CDR1 LGHNA and CDR2 YNFKEQ. There are 16 residues in the CDR3. CDR3: CASSQNAGGTNYGYTF. The CDR3 coding sequence is TGTGCCAGCAGCCAAAACGCGGGGGGAACAAACTATGGCTACACCTTC.

The V call is TRBV7-9, the J call TRBJ1-1, with D perhaps TRBD1 (5 bases). V was trimmed by 7 bases and J by 5 bases, leaving 14 bases between them. The CDR3 length is 13 residues. Germline-derived CDR1 and CDR2 are SEHNR and FQNEAQ (reference sequence). The CDR3 spells CASTGGSGTEAFF. CDR3 coding DNA: TGTGCCAGCACCGGGGGGAGCGGGACTGAAGCTTTCTTT. The variable domain in full, completed from reference TRBV7-9 and TRBJ1-1, reads DTGVSQNPRHKITKRGQNVTFRCDPISEHNRLYWYRQTLGQGPEFLTYFQNEAQLEKSRLLSDRFSAERPKGSFSTLEIQRTEQGDSAMYLCASTGGSGTEAFFGQGTRLTVV.

The rearrangement links TRBV5-1 to TRBJ2-1; 10 bases match TRBD2. The CDR3 runs to 15 residues. J was trimmed by 5 bases and V by 4 bases; bases with no gene match: 6. CDR1 is SGHRS and CDR2 is YFSETQ in the germline V gene. This CDR3 is CASSVTSGANNEQFF. The CDR3 coding sequence is TGCGCCAGCAGCGTAACTAGCGGGGCTAACAATGAGCAGTTCTTC.

This clonotype was detected ten times or more. J is TRBJ2-7 and V is TRBV4-1, with 12 bases that match TRBD2. CDR3 length equals 19 residues. J was trimmed by 3 bases and V by 0 bases; bases with no gene match: 12. The germline V gene encodes CDR1 MGHRA and CDR2 YSYEKL. The CDR3 DNA sequence: TGCGCCAGCAGCCAAGATCACCTAGCGGGAGGGCTTTTGGACTACGAGCAGTACTTC. It specifies CASSQDHLAGGLLDYEQYF.

This sequence joins TRBV7-2 and TRBJ2-7; 12 bases match TRBD2. Germline V CDR1 and CDR2: SGHTA, FQGNSA. The CDR3 spans 19 residues. V shed 7 bases, J shed 6 bases, and the junction held 22 bases outside the gene matches. The CDR3: CASTSGLAGQPPPPGEQYF. Here the CDR3 DNA reads TGTGCCAGCACCTCGGGACTAGCGGGTCAGCCCCCGCCCCCTGGCGAGCAGTACTTC.

The CDR3 loop reads CASSYSGPYEQYF. In nucleotides, the CDR3 is TGTGCCAGCAGTTACTCCGGGCCCTACGAGCAGTACTTC. The V gene is TRBV6-5, the J gene TRBJ2-7, with D hard to call. The CDR3 sequence is 13 residues long. Germline CDR1 and CDR2: MNHEY and SVGAGI. Trimming shortened V by 0 bases and J by 2 bases, and 5 bases separated the two germline ends.

This clonotype was recorded many times. The chain couples TRBV7-2 to TRBJ2-4, with D possibly matching TRBD2 (6 bases). V was clipped by 5 bases and J by 1 base, with 24 bases between them. The CDR3 is 19 residues long. Germline assignment: CDR1 SGHTA and CDR2 FQGNSA. The CDR3 coding sequence is TGTGCCAGCAGCCCGAATTCTTTAAACACCGGGAGTGCCAAAAACATTCAGTACTTC. This encodes CASSPNSLNTGSAKNIQYF.

In its sample, this clonotype was seen a few times. V and J are TRBV20-1 and TRBJ2-5, with 8 bases that match TRBD1. V was clipped by 4 bases and J by 4 bases; unmatched bases: 5. Germline V gene lookup returns CDR1 DFQATT and CDR2 SNEGSKA (reference sequence). The CDR3 contains 13 residues. CDR3 residues: CSAMTGDRETQYF. The DNA of the CDR3 is TGCAGTGCTATGACAGGGGATAGAGAGACCCAGTACTTC.

The V and J genes are TRBV10-2 and TRBJ1-3; D might be TRBD1 (5 bases). This CDR3 is 16 amino acids long. Germline V gives CDR1 WSHSY, CDR2 SAAADI. V was clipped by 6 bases and J by 0 bases, with 15 bases between them. The CDR3 protein is CASSYSRGNSGNTIYF. The DNA for the CDR3 is TGCGCCAGCAGCTATTCCCGGGGGAACTCTGGAAACACCATATATTTT.

This clonotype was recorded at least ten times. This chain joins TRBV7-9 and TRBJ2-5; the D gene could be TRBD1 or TRBD2 (5 bases each). This CDR3 contains 11 residues. With 5 bases removed from V and 4 bases from J, the gap between germline ends came to 5 bases. The germline V gene encodes CDR1 SEHNR and CDR2 FQNEAQ (reference sequence). CDR3 nucleotides: TGTGCCAGCAGCGGGGGAGAGACCCAGTACTTC. Its translation is CASSGGETQYF.

This clonotype was counted a few times. This chain connects TRBV7-7 to TRBJ2-2; no firm D call. The CDR3 sequence is 14 residues long. The V gene lost 5 bases and the J gene lost 3 bases, with 10 bases spanning the gap. Per the germline V gene, CDR1 is SSHAT and CDR2 is FNYEAQ (reference sequence). The CDR3 is CASSLRPDTGELFF. The CDR3 coding sequence is TGTGCCAGCAGCCTTCGACCCGACACCGGGGAGCTGTTTTTT.